A selection of T cell receptor beta chains follows, all from one sample in a study of blood T cell repertoires in COVID-19. This table comes from immunoSEQ multiplex PCR, and its TCRdb copy is limited to in-frame clones, with some not included. The profile shows about 310,000 clones, 80% to 90% of them singletons. What was sequenced was peripheral blood. These TCRs come from a man aged 45-60 years with active or convalescent COVID-19. Each CDR3 is given without its conserved first and last residue.

TRBV7-9,ASSSTGPGNQPQH
TRBV5-5,ASSLARGSTDTQY
TRBV30,AWSVLKTQY
TRBV7-7,ASSQGLEGDTQY
TRBV5-1,ASSLGTGMDSPLH
TRBV4-3,ASSQHMSGEQF
TRBV4-2,ASSQERTSGVGREQF
TRBV7-9,ASSLAMTSGINEQF
TRBV6-5,ASSPGSAYGYT
TRBV2,ASSDQGALEEKLF
TRBV10-3,AISVQGPLSYT
TRBV11-2,ASSFMGGNVDGYT
TRBV28,ASSLLGTQGSGNTIY
TRBV7-3,ASSLRATATGELF
TRBV28,ASSLDRVGYGYT
TRBV15,ATSREEAGNTGELF
TRBV3-1/TRBV3-2,ASSQDLGGYSYNEQF
TRBV19,ASRLALETGGGGYT
TRBV6-2/TRBV6-3,ASSYFTGGLVEQF
TRBV6-1,ASSERGDSYEQY
TRBV27,ASSGTGGYGYT
TRBV5-1,ASSFQGADEKLF
TRBV28,ASSSPRAGAGTDTQY
TRBV19,ASSQRGETGELF
TRBV10-3,AISGEVEQF
TRBV7-2,ASSTSGTANQPQH
TRBV2,ASSRGQGTLSNEKLF
TRBV19,ASNPGRFLNTEAF
TRBV7-9,ASSSQASTGYGYT
TRBV2,ATRQGIDSPLH
TRBV5-4,ASSPGGSGRYSTDTQY
TRBV5-1,ASSLLASTDTQY